Listed below are T cell receptor beta chains from one sample, sequenced in a study of shared clonotypes between healthy human individuals. Sequencing was performed with immunoSEQ multiplex PCR; in TCRdb, only in-frame clones are kept and a portion is missing. The sample includes 2 million to 2.5 million clones, about 94% of them seen just once. The sequenced sample consisted of naive CD8+ T cells sorted from blood. These receptor sequences come from a man aged 18 to 29 in good health. The CDR3 runs from the conserved cysteine through the conserved F or W. The D gene is left open where the match is weak. Part of the rows lack a size; the others show once, few, many or a class for expanded clones.

TRBV7-9	TRBJ2-7	NA	TRBD1	CASSAKDREVYEQYF	TGTGCCAGCAGCGCCAAGGACAGGGAGGTCTACGAGCAGTACTTC
TRBV7-9	TRBJ1-5	NA	NA	CASSLVDQDQPQHF	TGTGCCAGCAGCTTAGTAGATCAGGATCAGCCCCAGCATTTT
TRBV7-9	TRBJ2-2	NA	TRBD1	CASRTGTGLRELFF	TGTGCCAGCAGGACCGGGACAGGGTTGAGGGAGCTGTTTTTT
TRBV6-1	TRBJ1-1	NA	NA	CASSEEDINTEAFF	TGTGCCAGCAGTGAAGAGGACATTAACACTGAAGCTTTCTTT
TRBV2	TRBJ2-1	NA	NA	CASTTGEINEQFF	TGTGCCAGCACAACGGGAGAGATCAATGAGCAGTTCTTC
TRBV10-3	TRBJ2-3	NA	TRBD2	CAISEWAGESTDTQYF	TGTGCCATCAGTGAGTGGGCGGGAGAGTCGACAGATACGCAGTATTTT
TRBV6-1	TRBJ1-1	NA	NA	CASPRGNTEAFF	TGTGCCAGCCCAAGGGGTAACACTGAAGCTTTCTTT
TRBV6-5	TRBJ1-2	NA	TRBD1	CASSYGTGIYGYTF	TGTGCCAGCAGTTATGGGACAGGGATCTATGGCTACACCTTC
TRBV5-5	TRBJ2-5	NA	NA	CASSSVVPQETQYF	TGTGCCAGCAGCTCTGTGGTCCCCCAAGAGACCCAGTACTTC
TRBV2	TRBJ1-2	NA	TRBD1	CASTETGGAGYGYTF	TGTGCCAGCACCGAAACAGGGGGCGCTGGCTACGGCTACACCTTC
TRBV5-1	TRBJ1-1	NA	NA	CASSLRWNTEAFF	TGCGCCAGCAGCTTGAGATGGAACACTGAAGCTTTCTTT
TRBV6-6	TRBJ1-2	NA	NA	CASSWAEDGYTF	TGTGCCAGCAGTTGGGCAGAGGATGGCTACACCTTC
TRBV27	TRBJ1-2	NA	TRBD1	CASSETGGFYGYTF	TGTGCCAGCAGCGAGACAGGGGGCTTCTATGGCTACACCTTC
TRBV5-5	TRBJ2-7	NA	NA	CASNLADAYEQYF	TGTGCCAGCAACCTTGCGGATGCCTACGAGCAGTACTTC
TRBV4-1	TRBJ2-1	NA	TRBD2	CASSQDSSGGAYNEQFF	TGCGCCAGCAGCCAAGATTCTAGCGGGGGGGCCTACAATGAGCAGTTCTTC
TRBV11-3	TRBJ2-7	NA	TRBD2	CASSWGGSNHEQYF	TGTGCCAGCAGTTGGGGCGGGAGCAACCACGAGCAGTACTTC
TRBV4-3	TRBJ1-2	NA	NA	CASSQDGPPPGYGYTF	TGCGCCAGCAGCCAAGACGGGCCCCCGCCCGGCTATGGCTACACCTTC
TRBV6-1	TRBJ1-2	once	NA	CASSETPATEGIYGYTF	TGTGCCAGCAGTGAAACTCCAGCGACAGAAGGTATCTATGGCTACACCTTC
TRBV27	TRBJ2-1	NA	NA	CASSLFEHNEQFF	TGTGCCAGCAGTTTATTCGAACACAATGAGCAGTTCTTC
TRBV10-3	TRBJ2-2	NA	TRBD2	CAIRERGLAGGGANTGELFF	TGTGCCATCAGAGAGAGGGGACTAGCGGGAGGAGGAGCGAACACCGGGGAGCTGTTTTTT
TRBV10-2	TRBJ2-3	NA	NA	CASGSGDSTDTQYF	TGCGCCAGCGGTAGTGGGGATTCCACAGATACGCAGTATTTT
TRBV9	TRBJ1-1	NA	NA	CASSSGGSGTEAFF	TGTGCCAGCAGCTCCGGCGGGAGTGGGACTGAAGCTTTCTTT
TRBV6-5	TRBJ2-3	NA	NA	CASSSDWTDTQYF	TGTGCCAGCAGTTCAGACTGGACAGATACGCAGTATTTT
TRBV19	TRBJ1-1	NA	NA	CASSLWAGFTEAFF	TGTGCCAGTAGCCTGTGGGCTGGATTCACTGAAGCTTTCTTT
TRBV28	TRBJ2-1	NA	NA	CASSKDLSSYNEQFF	TGTGCCAGCAGTAAGGACCTCAGCTCCTACAATGAGCAGTTCTTC
TRBV9	TRBJ1-4	NA	NA	CASSVGGGATNEKLFF	TGTGCCAGCAGCGTAGGAGGCGGTGCAACTAATGAAAAACTGTTTTTT
TRBV29-1	TRBJ2-6	NA	NA	CSVEEGYGANVLTF	TGCAGCGTTGAGGAGGGGTACGGGGCCAACGTCCTGACTTTC
TRBV12-5	TRBJ2-7	NA	TRBD2	CASAQLAESYEQYF	TGTGCTAGTGCCCAACTAGCGGAGAGCTACGAGCAGTACTTC
TRBV25-1	TRBJ2-1	NA	NA	CASSEPGGNEQFF	TGTGCCAGCAGTGAACCCGGGGGAAATGAGCAGTTCTTC
TRBV30	TRBJ1-2	NA	TRBD1	CAWSYYGTGLDGYTF	TGTGCCTGGAGTTACTACGGGACAGGGCTCGATGGCTACACCTTC
TRBV7-8	TRBJ2-1	NA	NA	CASSLSQDSSYNEQFF	TGTGCCAGCAGCTTATCACAGGACAGCTCCTACAATGAGCAGTTCTTC
TRBV2	TRBJ1-5	NA	TRBD1	CASRVDPGQLNQPQHF	TGTGCCAGCAGAGTAGACCCGGGACAGCTCAATCAGCCCCAGCATTTT
TRBV28	TRBJ2-1	NA	TRBD2	CASSLHSTSPTLGEQFF	TGTGCCAGCAGTCTGCATTCGACTAGCCCAACCCTCGGTGAGCAGTTCTTC
TRBV7-9	TRBJ2-3	NA	TRBD2	CASSSLAGGTTSTDTQYF	TGTGCCAGCAGCTCGCTAGCGGGGGGTACAACTAGCACAGATACGCAGTATTTT
TRBV10-3	TRBJ2-7	NA	NA	CAIRDSAYEQYF	TGTGCCATCAGGGATTCAGCCTACGAGCAGTACTTC
TRBV7-9	TRBJ2-7	once	NA	CASSPTEIYEQYF	TGTGCCAGCAGCCCGACAGAGATCTACGAGCAGTACTTC
TRBV4-1	TRBJ2-7	NA	NA	CASSQASAYEQYF	TGCGCCAGCAGCCAGGCCTCAGCCTACGAGCAGTACTTC
TRBV9	TRBJ1-1	NA	NA	CASSVGGEAFF	TGTGCCAGCAGCGTAGGAGGTGAAGCTTTCTTT
TRBV7-9	TRBJ2-1	NA	TRBD2	CASTLSGGTLYNEQFF	TGTGCCAGCACCCTTAGCGGGGGGACTCTTTACAATGAGCAGTTCTTC
TRBV28	TRBJ1-5	once	TRBD1	CASSFSGTGGGGQPQHF	TGTGCCAGCAGTTTTTCCGGGACAGGGGGCGGAGGTCAGCCCCAGCATTTT
TRBV11-1	TRBJ2-7	NA	TRBD1	CASSDNLGTGTYEQYF	TGTGCCAGCAGCGATAACCTAGGGACAGGGACTTACGAGCAGTACTTC
TRBV28	TRBJ2-5	NA	NA	CASSGQLVGETQYF	TGTGCCAGCAGTGGACAGCTGGTAGGGGAGACCCAGTACTTC
TRBV27	TRBJ2-1	few	NA	CASSLYGDNEQFF	TGTGCCAGCAGTTTATACGGGGACAATGAGCAGTTCTTC
TRBV29-1	TRBJ1-2	NA	NA	CSVAPPRDAYGYTF	TGCAGCGTGGCCCCCCCCCGGGACGCCTATGGCTACACCTTC
TRBV19	TRBJ2-7	NA	NA	CASSIGFESYEQYF	TGTGCCAGTAGTATAGGTTTTGAGTCCTACGAGCAGTACTTC
TRBV4-3	TRBJ2-7	NA	TRBD2	CASSPERTSGYEQYF	TGCGCCAGCAGCCCTGAAAGGACTAGCGGGTACGAGCAGTACTTC
TRBV7-9	TRBJ2-7	NA	NA	CASSATGFPWEQYF	TGTGCCAGCAGCGCGACGGGATTCCCCTGGGAGCAGTACTTC
TRBV2	TRBJ2-7	NA	NA	CASSRQSYEQYF	TGTGCCAGCAGTAGGCAGTCCTACGAGCAGTACTTC
TRBV28	TRBJ1-1	NA	NA	CASRYFPDTEAFF	TGTGCCAGCAGATACTTCCCGGACACTGAAGCTTTCTTT
TRBV30	TRBJ2-2	NA	NA	CAWSVLNTGELFF	TGTGCCTGGAGTGTACTAAACACCGGGGAGCTGTTTTTT
TRBV9	TRBJ2-7	NA	NA	CASSVADGGSEQYF	TGTGCCAGCAGCGTAGCTGACGGGGGCTCCGAGCAGTACTTC
TRBV19	TRBJ1-2	NA	NA	CASSPGPANYGYTF	TGTGCCAGTAGCCCCGGACCGGCGAACTATGGCTACACCTTC
TRBV4-3	TRBJ1-4	NA	TRBD1	CASSQDGTGGEKLFF	TGCGCCAGCAGCCAAGACGGGACAGGGGGCGAAAAACTGTTTTTT